These 26 T cell receptor beta chains share one sample of origin, sequenced in a study of radiation and T cells in renal cell carcinoma. Time point given: blood 2 weeks post-SBRT. As for treatment: 15 Gy SBRT to primary tumor, nephrectomy 4 weeks later. The assay was immunoSEQ multiplex PCR, and TCRdb's table has in-frame clones only and misses some. The sample carries roughly 150,000 clones, about nine tenths recorded once. The starting material was blood, obtained from a patient whose treatment included radiotherapy and nephrectomy. The receptors were gathered from a woman between 50 and 59 years old with renal cell carcinoma.

This chain joins TRBV5-5 and TRBJ1-6; 9 nucleotides match TRBD1. Unmatched junction bases numbered 8, after V lost 3 bases and J lost 10 bases. Germline V lookup: CDR1 SGHKS, CDR2 YYEKEE (reference sequence). The CDR3 loop spans 15 amino acids. The CDR3 sequence is CASSSERQGGSPLHF. The CDR3 coding sequence is TGTGCCAGCAGCTCCGAAAGACAGGGGGGCTCACCCCTCCACTTT.

CDR3 residues: CASSIEGGPVEKLFF. In nucleotides, the CDR3 is TGTGCCAGTAGTATAGAAGGGGGGCCTGTCGAAAAACTGTTTTTT. The chain employs TRBV19 and TRBJ1-4; D might be TRBD1 (6 bases). V was clipped by 0 bases and J by 8 bases, with 13 bases between them. The CDR3 consists of 15 residues. CDR1 LNHDA and CDR2 SQIVND come from the germline V gene (reference sequence).

The chain recombines TRBV2 with TRBJ2-7, with 7 bases aligning to TRBD1. Germline V gene data show CDR1 as SNHLY and CDR2 as FYNNEI. The CDR3 is made up of 14 amino acids. Unmatched junction bases numbered 10, after V lost 8 bases and J lost 3 bases. CDR3 sequence (DNA): TGTGCCAGCCGAACGGGACAGAGCCTCTACGAGCAGTACTTC. Amino acids: CASRTGQSLYEQYF.

This chain connects TRBV5-1 to TRBJ2-3, with a tentative D call TRBD2 (5 bases). CDR3 size: 14 residues. Trimming removed 2 bases at V and 2 bases at J, with 9 bases between. CDR1 is SGHRS and CDR2 is YFSETQ in the germline V gene. CDR3 bases: TGCGCCAGCAGCTTTGTCGGGGTCACAGATACGCAGTATTTT. Its protein product is CASSFVGVTDTQYF.

The chain joins TRBV7-9 to TRBJ2-3, with 9 bases fitting TRBD1. Germline loops: CDR1 SEHNR, CDR2 FQNEAQ (reference sequence). J was trimmed by 0 bases and V by 5 bases; bases with no gene match: 12. There are 18 residues in the CDR3. This CDR3 reads CASSTGTGRLTSTDTQYF. As DNA, the CDR3 is TGTGCCAGCAGCACAGGGACAGGGAGACTCACTAGCACAGATACGCAGTATTTT.

This clone turned up a few times. The chain uses TRBV29-1 and TRBJ1-1; D might be TRBD1 (6 bases). The germline V gene encodes CDR1 SQVTM and CDR2 ANQGSEA. CDR3 length: 17 amino acids. Trimming cost V 7 bases and J 3 bases, with 27 bases left between them. The CDR3 here is CSGEFLVGDIAYTEAFF. DNA for the CDR3: TGCAGCGGTGAGTTTCTAGTCGGGGACATAGCCTACACTGAAGCTTTCTTT.

This chain links TRBV7-2 with TRBJ2-1, with D perhaps matching TRBD1 (5 bases). The CDR3 loop spans 15 amino acids. Germline CDR1 SGHTA, CDR2 FQGNSA. Trimming took 2 bases from V and 4 from J, leaving 12 bases between them. DNA for the CDR3: TGTGCCAGCAGCTTAAGTGCGACAGTTTACAATGAGCAGTTCTTC. It yields the protein CASSLSATVYNEQFF.

The J gene is TRBJ2-1, the V gene TRBV19, with 8 bases matching TRBD2. This CDR3 is built from 14 residues. Germline loops: CDR1 LNHDA, CDR2 SQIVND (reference sequence). Unmatched junction bases numbered 10, after V lost 5 bases and J lost 10 bases. CDR3 nucleotide sequence: TGTGCCAGTAGTCCCGGGACTAGTCAGGAAGAGCAGTTCTTC. This encodes CASSPGTSQEEQFF.

This chain joins TRBV4-1 and TRBJ2-5; 9 bases map to TRBD2. J lost 5 bases, V lost 5 bases, and 12 bases had no gene match. Germline V gives CDR1 MGHRA, CDR2 YSYEKL. This CDR3 region has 16 residues. The CDR3 DNA follows: TGCGCCAGCAGCTACGTAGCGGGGGAGAGTTGGGAGACCCAGTACTTC. Protein: CASSYVAGESWETQYF.

This clone was recorded at least ten times. The genes are TRBV30 and TRBJ1-6; weak D call: TRBD1 (6 bases). Germline V lookup: CDR1 GTSNPN, CDR2 SVGIG (reference sequence). The ends were cut back, 0 bases at V and 7 bases at J, with 10 bases in the middle. This CDR3 region has 14 residues. The CDR3: CAWSVTGGNSPLHF. DNA for the CDR3: TGTGCCTGGAGTGTGACCGGGGGCAATTCACCCCTCCACTTT.

The CDR3 nucleotides read TGTGCCAGCAGCCGGGACAGCCGAGGTTCACCCCTCCACTTT. This codes for CASSRDSRGSPLHF. The gene calls are TRBV7-6 and TRBJ1-6; 7 positions agree with TRBD1. The V gene's germline CDR1 is SGHVS and CDR2 FNYEAQ. J gave up 9 bases and V 5 bases, and 7 bases lay outside the gene matches. CDR3 length: 14 amino acids.

J is TRBJ2-6 and V is TRBV5-5; possibly TRBD2 for D (5 bases). From germline, CDR1 is SGHKS and CDR2 YYEKEE (reference sequence). CDR3 length: 17 amino acids. V shed 4 bases and J shed 0 bases, with 14 bases lying between them. Here the CDR3 reads CASSPWTGNSGANVLTF. CDR3 coding DNA: TGTGCCAGCAGCCCCTGGACCGGGAACTCTGGGGCCAACGTCCTGACTTTC.

This clone was seen a single time. The V gene is TRBV7-6, the J gene TRBJ1-2, with 7 nucleotides matching TRBD1. With V trimmed by 5 bases and J by 8 bases, 8 bases remained unmatched. CDR1 is SGHVS, CDR2 FNYEAQ, per germline. The CDR3 length is 13 residues. In DNA, the CDR3 is TGTGCCAGCAGCCCAGGGGGGGTGCGAGGCTACACCTTC. This codes for CASSPGGVRGYTF.

This clone was counted a single time. The rearrangement joins TRBV9 to TRBJ2-1, with no clear D. The CDR3 runs to 12 residues. CDR1 is SGDLS and CDR2 is YYNGEE in the germline V gene. V lost 4 bases and J lost 7, with 9 bases in between. CDR3 sequence reads: CASSSHRNEQFF. CDR3 nucleotides: TGTGCCAGCAGCTCCCATCGGAATGAGCAGTTCTTC.

The chain couples TRBV4-2 to TRBJ2-2, with TRBD1 as a possible D gene (6 bases). The germline gives CDR1 LGHNA, CDR2 YNFKEQ. The CDR3 contains 15 residues. The V and J ends lost 2 bases and 4 bases respectively, with 11 bases between them. CDR3 amino acids: CASSQTGPGTGELFF. The CDR3 DNA reads as TGTGCCAGCAGCCAAACAGGGCCTGGCACCGGGGAGCTGTTTTTT.

A note on this clone: Other DNA variants within this sample encode the same CDR3. The chain has TRBV18 and TRBJ2-2; D is unresolved. This CDR3 region has 13 residues. CDR1 is KGHSH and CDR2 is LQKENI in the germline V gene. The ends were cut back, 3 bases at V and 1 base at J, with 3 bases in the middle. The CDR3 loop is CASSPQNTGELFF. CDR3 DNA sequence: TGTGCCAGCTCACCCCAGAACACCGGGGAGCTGTTTTTT.

This clone was recorded once. V gene TRBV9 combines with J gene TRBJ2-5, with 10 positions matching TRBD2. Germline V gene data show CDR1 as SGDLS and CDR2 as YYNGEE. The CDR3 is made up of 17 amino acids. V was pared by 2 bases and J by 2 bases, with 9 bases of the junction left unmatched. DNA of the CDR3: TGTGCCAGCAGCGTCCTCGGTGGAGCGGGGGGGCAAGAGACCCAGTACTTC. Protein product: CASSVLGGAGGQETQYF.

V usage is TRBV5-1 and J usage is TRBJ2-5; tentative D call: TRBD2 (7 bases). Looked up from germline, CDR1 is SGHRS and CDR2 is YFSETQ. The V and J ends lost 7 bases and 2 bases respectively, with 12 bases between them. The CDR3 is 13 residues long. CDR3 protein: CASRGAEQETQYF. In DNA form, the CDR3 reads TGCGCCAGCCGGGGGGCAGAACAAGAGACCCAGTACTTC.

The chain joins TRBV25-1 to TRBJ1-2; tentative D call: TRBD1 (5 bases). This CDR3 spans 12 amino acids. Trimming pared 1 base from V and 5 bases from J, leaving 5 bases between. Germline CDR1 is MGHDK and CDR2 is SYGVNS. The CDR3, as DNA: TGTGCCAGCAGTGAATCAGGGTATGGCTACACCTTC. Translation gives CASSESGYGYTF.

The CDR3 protein is CASSLGSRGAGELFF. The CDR3, as DNA: TGTGCCAGCAGCTTAGGGTCCAGGGGAGCCGGGGAGCTGTTTTTT. This chain joins TRBV7-6 and TRBJ2-2, with D possibly matching TRBD1 (6 bases). Trimming stripped 1 base from V and 6 bases from J, with 12 bases between. The CDR3 consists of 15 residues. Per germline, CDR1 SGHVS and CDR2 FNYEAQ.

This clone was counted a single time. The chain couples TRBV11-2 to TRBJ1-2; tentative D call: TRBD1 (5 bases). Germline lookup yields CDR1 SGHAT and CDR2 FQNNGV. This CDR3 has 15 residues. V shed 2 bases and J shed 4 bases, with 14 bases lying between them. CDR3 DNA sequence: TGTGCCAGCAGCTTACTTATACGGGGGAGCTATGGCTACACCTTC. It specifies CASSLLIRGSYGYTF.

The chain employs TRBV5-1 and TRBJ1-4, with TRBD1 identical over 7 bases. CDR3 size: 16 residues. In germline, CDR1 is SGHRS, CDR2 YFSETQ. The ends lost 3 bases at V and 0 bases at J; junction bases unmatched: 5. CDR3 region: CASSSGQFATNEKLFF. The DNA of the CDR3 is TGCGCCAGCAGCTCGGGACAGTTCGCAACTAATGAAAAACTGTTTTTT.

V is TRBV10-3 and J is TRBJ2-5; D is uncertain. The ends were cut back, 0 bases at V and 10 bases at J, with 15 bases in the middle. This CDR3 region has 14 residues. Germline V gene data show CDR1 as ENHRY and CDR2 as SYGVKD. CDR3 sequence (DNA): TGTGCCATCAGTGAGTCGAAGGATGGGGTTGGCCAGTACTTC. This translates into CAISESKDGVGQYF.

Details on this clone: A junction boundary mismatches the germline segment, possibly from a read error. V usage is TRBV5-6 and J usage is TRBJ2-1, with 10 bases fitting TRBD1. The CDR3 is 12 residues long. Germline V gives CDR1 SGHDT, CDR2 YYEEEE. The CDR3: CASSLEGTGVIF. CDR3 DNA sequence: TGTGCCAGCAGCTTGGAGGGGACAGGGGTCATCTTC.

This clone was counted a single time. V usage is TRBV6-5 and J usage is TRBJ1-2, with D perhaps matching TRBD1 (5 bases). The germline V and J ends were trimmed by 2 bases and 7 bases, with 14 bases remaining between them. There are 14 residues in the CDR3. CDR1 is MNHEY and CDR2 is SVGAGI in the germline V gene. CDR3 amino acids: CASSYGTFVGGYTF. The CDR3 DNA follows: TGTGCCAGCAGTTACGGGACTTTCGTAGGTGGCTACACCTTC.

The genes are TRBV18 and TRBJ1-1; a possible D gene is TRBD1 (5 bases). V was shortened by 5 bases and J by 11 bases, with 21 bases between the two germline ends. The CDR3 sequence is 14 residues long. From germline, CDR1 is KGHSH and CDR2 LQKENI. CDR3 region: CASSGDQGLGGAFF. CDR3 nucleotides: TGTGCCAGCTCAGGCGACCAGGGTCTCGGTGGGGCTTTCTTT.